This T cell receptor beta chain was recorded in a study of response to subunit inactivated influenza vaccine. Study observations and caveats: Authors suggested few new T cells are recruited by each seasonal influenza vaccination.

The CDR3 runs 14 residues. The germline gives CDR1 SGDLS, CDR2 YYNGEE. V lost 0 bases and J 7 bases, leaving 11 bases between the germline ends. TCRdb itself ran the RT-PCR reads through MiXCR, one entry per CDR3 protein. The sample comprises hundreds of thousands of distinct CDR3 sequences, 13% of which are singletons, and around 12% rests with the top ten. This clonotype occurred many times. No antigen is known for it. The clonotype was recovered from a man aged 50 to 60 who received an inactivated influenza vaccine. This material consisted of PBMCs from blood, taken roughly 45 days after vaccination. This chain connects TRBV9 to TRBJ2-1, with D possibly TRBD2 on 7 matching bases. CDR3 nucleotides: TGTGCCAGCAGCGTAGAGGGAGGGGGGAATGAGCAGTTCTTC. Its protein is CASSVEGGGNEQFF.